In its sample, the clone carrying this TCR beta chain was seen many times. Its specificity is not known. The data are from a study of T cells in Graves' hyperthyroidism and ophthalmopathy. Findings and caveats of the study: A median about 6.2 months before onset, the model predicted ophthalmopathy. Ophthalmopathy and stable hyperthyroidism were told apart by a 13 V-J model.

The CDR3 runs 13 residues. V was clipped by 2 bases and J by 3 bases, with 7 bases between them. Germline V gene sequence: CDR1 MDHEN, CDR2 SYDVKM. Template material for amplifying TCR beta CDR3 regions consisted of RNA transcripts. During a first-round RT-PCR of the TCR CDR3, the HTBI primer set was used. TCRdb used MiXCR to reprocess the multiplex PCR reads, holding one entry per CDR3 protein. The data hold 690,000 or so distinct CDR3 sequences, with roughly a sixth observed a single time. The receptor's source is a woman between 45 and 65 years old with Graves' hyperthyroidism that later progressed to Graves' ophthalmopathy. The sequencing sample was made of blood. The V gene is TRBV28, the J gene TRBJ1-2; a possible D gene is TRBD1 (6 bases). CDR3 in amino acids: CASSLRQDYGYTF. For the CDR3, the DNA is TGTGCCAGCAGTTTACGACAGGACTATGGCTACACCTTC.